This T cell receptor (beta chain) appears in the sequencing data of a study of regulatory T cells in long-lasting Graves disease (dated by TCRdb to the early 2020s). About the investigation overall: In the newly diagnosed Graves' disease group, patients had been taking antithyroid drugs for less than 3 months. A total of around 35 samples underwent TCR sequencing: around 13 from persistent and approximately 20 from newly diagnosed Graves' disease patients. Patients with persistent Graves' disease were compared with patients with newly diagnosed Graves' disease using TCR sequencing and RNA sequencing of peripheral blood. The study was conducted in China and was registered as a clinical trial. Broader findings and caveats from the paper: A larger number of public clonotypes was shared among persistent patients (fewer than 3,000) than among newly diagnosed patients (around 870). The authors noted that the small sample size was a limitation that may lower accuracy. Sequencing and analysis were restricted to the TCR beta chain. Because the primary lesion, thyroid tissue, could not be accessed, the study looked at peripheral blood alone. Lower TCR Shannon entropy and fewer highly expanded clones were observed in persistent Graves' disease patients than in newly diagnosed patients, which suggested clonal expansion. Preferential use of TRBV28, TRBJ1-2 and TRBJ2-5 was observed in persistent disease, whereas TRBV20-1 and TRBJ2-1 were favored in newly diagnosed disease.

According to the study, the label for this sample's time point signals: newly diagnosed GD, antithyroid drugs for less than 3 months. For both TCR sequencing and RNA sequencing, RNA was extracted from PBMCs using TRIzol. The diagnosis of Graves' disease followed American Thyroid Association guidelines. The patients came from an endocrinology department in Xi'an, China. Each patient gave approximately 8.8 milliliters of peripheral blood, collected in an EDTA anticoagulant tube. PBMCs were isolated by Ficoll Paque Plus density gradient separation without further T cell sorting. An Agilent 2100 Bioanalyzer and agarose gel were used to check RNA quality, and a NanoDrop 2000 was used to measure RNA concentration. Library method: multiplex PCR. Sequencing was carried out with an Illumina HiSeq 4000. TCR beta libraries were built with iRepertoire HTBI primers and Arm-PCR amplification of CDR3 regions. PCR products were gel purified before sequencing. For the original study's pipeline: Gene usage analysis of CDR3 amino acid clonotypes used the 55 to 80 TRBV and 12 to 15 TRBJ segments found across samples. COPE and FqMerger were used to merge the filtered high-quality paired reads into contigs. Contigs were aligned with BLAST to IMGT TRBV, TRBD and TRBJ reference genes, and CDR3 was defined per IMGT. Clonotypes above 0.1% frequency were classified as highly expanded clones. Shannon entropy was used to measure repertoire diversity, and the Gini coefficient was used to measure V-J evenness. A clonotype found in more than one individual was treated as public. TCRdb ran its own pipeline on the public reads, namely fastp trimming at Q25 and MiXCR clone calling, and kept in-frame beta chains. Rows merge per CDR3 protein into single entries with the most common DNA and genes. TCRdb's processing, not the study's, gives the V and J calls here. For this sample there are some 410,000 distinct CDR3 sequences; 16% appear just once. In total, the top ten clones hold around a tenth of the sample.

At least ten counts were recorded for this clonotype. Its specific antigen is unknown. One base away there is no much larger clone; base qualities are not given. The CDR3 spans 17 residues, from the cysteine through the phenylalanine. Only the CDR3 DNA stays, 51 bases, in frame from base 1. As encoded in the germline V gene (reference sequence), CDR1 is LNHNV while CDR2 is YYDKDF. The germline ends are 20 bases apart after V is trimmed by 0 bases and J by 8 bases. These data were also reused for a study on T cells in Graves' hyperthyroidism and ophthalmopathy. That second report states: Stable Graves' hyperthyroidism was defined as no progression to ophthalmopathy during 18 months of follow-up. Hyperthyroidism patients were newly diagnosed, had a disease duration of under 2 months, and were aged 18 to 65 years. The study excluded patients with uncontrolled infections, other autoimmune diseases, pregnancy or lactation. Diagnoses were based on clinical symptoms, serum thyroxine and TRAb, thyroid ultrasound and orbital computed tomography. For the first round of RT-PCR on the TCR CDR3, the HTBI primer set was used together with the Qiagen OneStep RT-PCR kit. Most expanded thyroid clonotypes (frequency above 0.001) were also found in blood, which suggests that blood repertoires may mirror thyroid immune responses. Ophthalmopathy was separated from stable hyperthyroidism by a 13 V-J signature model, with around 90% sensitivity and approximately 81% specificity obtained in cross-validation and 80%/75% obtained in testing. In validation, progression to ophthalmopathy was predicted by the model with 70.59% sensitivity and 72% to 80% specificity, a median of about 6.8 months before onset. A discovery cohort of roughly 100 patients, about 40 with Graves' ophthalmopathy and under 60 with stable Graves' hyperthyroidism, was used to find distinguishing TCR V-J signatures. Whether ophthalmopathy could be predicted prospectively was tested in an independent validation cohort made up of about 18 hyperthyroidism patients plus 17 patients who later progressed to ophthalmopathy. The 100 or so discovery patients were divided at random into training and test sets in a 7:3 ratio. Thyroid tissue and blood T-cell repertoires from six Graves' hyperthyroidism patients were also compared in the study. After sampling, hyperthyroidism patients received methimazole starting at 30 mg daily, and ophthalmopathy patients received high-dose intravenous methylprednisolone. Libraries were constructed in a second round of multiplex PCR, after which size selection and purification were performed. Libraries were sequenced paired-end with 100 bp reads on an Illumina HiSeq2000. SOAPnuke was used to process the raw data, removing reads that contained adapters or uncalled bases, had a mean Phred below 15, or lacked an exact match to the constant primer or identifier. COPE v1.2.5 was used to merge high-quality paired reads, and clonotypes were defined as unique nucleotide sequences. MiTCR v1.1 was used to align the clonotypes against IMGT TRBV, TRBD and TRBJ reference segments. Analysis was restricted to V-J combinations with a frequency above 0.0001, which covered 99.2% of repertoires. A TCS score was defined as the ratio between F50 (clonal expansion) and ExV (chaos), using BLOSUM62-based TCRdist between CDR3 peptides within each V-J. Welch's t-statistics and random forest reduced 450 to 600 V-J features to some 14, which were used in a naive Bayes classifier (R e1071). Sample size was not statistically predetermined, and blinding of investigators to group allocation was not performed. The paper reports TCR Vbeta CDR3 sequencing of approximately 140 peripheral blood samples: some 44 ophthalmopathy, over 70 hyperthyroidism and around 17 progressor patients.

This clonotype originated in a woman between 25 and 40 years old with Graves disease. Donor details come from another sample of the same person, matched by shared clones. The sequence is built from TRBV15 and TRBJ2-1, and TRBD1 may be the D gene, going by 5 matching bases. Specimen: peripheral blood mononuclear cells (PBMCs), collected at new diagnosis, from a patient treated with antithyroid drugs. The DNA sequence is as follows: TGTGCCACCAGCAGAGATTTAGGAAGTTCGAGCAGGGATGAGCAGTTCTTC. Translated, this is CATSRDLGSSSRDEQFF.